One T cell receptor beta chain is described in this entry. Its cognate antigen has yet to be identified. No qualities accompany the bases; no much larger clone lies one base away. The CDR3 runs 15 amino acids, cysteine and phenylalanine included. This entry keeps only the CDR3 DNA: 45 bases, framed from base 1. A distance of 9 bases separates the germline ends of V and J, which lose 0 bases and 1 base respectively. According to the germline V gene (reference sequence), CDR1 reads SEHNR and CDR2 reads FQNEAQ. This sample was taken from a study of cytomegalovirus exposure and HLA in healthy donors (TCRdb year 2017). Regarding the research as a whole: An earlier analysis of approximately 600 of the donors reported 276 Gb of sequence data and 117 million unique TCR beta sequences from about 179 million T cells. Several DR-DQ haplotypes were treated as single units for association and clustering because of strong linkage in the cohort. An earlier analysis of fewer than 700 of the donors applied high-throughput TCR beta sequencing to assess whether each TCR beta V gene segment acted as functional or pseudogenic. About 300 gigabases of sequencing data and 70 million to 85 million unique TCR sequences were included in an early release covering under 650 HLA-typed donors. A later genetic analysis took genome-wide SNP genotypes for about three fifths of the roughly 670 donors and used that subset as a discovery cohort. The aim of the study was to test whether cataloging public T cell receptors could identify signatures of past pathogen exposure. The study combined high-throughput TCR immunosequencing, statistical association of individual TCRs with disease status, and machine learning to predict cytomegalovirus infection status. Besides the first cohort of approximately 710 subjects, a separate validation cohort made up of 95 to 150 different subjects was used. Alongside the repertoire data, information on donor age, sex, ethnicity and CMV serostatus was compiled. In the later analysis, no new phenotypic data were used to find candidate immune exposures; instead, reliance was placed on TCR beta sequences and their occurrence across donors. Of the roughly 400 genotyped donors, roughly 85% fell in the genetic ancestry cluster associated with self-reported Caucasian donors. Among under 450 genotyped donors of the cohort, an average of about 240,000 unique TCR beta nucleotide sequences were sequenced per donor, roughly 20% of them non-productive. A later analysis re-analyzed previously published TCR beta repertoires from 666 donors and added high-resolution HLA genotyping to study TCR occurrence patterns. Class I and class II HLA loci were covered by the typing at four-digit resolution. Typing coverage varied by locus: about 629-630 donors for A, B, C, DRB1 and DQB1; roughly 560 for DQA1; some 610 for DPA1; fewer than 480 for DPB1. The study profiled the T cell repertoires of fewer than 850 subjects by immunosequencing and related them to cytomegalovirus serostatus. Every discovery cohort repertoire had been produced on one sequencing platform. What the research found in general, with its limitations: Some IMGT-functional V segments, including TRBV6-2 and TRBV6-3, could not be distinguished by the 87-base-pair reads and were therefore excluded. In a later analysis, HLA-associated TCR beta chains were found to be more clonally expanded and to have lower generation probabilities than equally common non-associated chains. Several of the top co-occurrence clusters appeared to be linked to parvovirus B19, influenza, CMV and Epstein-Barr virus, according to a later analysis. In vitro tests confirmed that a few of the cytomegalovirus-associated TCR beta chains recognize cytomegalovirus antigens. Broadly in line with IMGT annotations, most TCR beta V segments showed up in productive rearrangements about 87% or about 30% of the time in an earlier analysis of several hundred of the donors. HLA typing was unavailable for some donors at each locus, so association tests used only the typed subset. A later genetic analysis associated a missense DCLRE1C variant with V-gene and J-gene trimming of TCR beta chains, and an independent cohort replicated the association. Presence/absence analyses assumed roughly uniform sequencing depth across donors, an assumption that may not hold. In the study, around 150 TCR beta chains were listed as associated with cytomegalovirus. A further reported finding was that TCR beta sequences accurately predicted the HLA-A and HLA-B alleles for most subjects in the first cohort. The earlier analysis of about 600 of the donors excluded roughly 16 rarely observed V segments, including chromosome 9 orphons, because counts were too low. In a later genetic analysis, fewer N-insertions in productive TCRs were reported among donors in an Asian-associated ancestry cluster than the roughly 700-donor mean. According to a later analysis, most CMV-associated TCR beta chains appeared to be HLA-restricted, and the HLA associations seemed to be driven largely by CMV exposure. The cohort was sequenced for TCR beta chains only, and without alpha or paired-chain data the features that could be detected were limited. Linkage disequilibrium might explain the correlated functional status among segregating V segments, but an unknown experimental factor could not be ruled out. According to a later analysis, TCR association rates differed among HLA loci, with DRB1 alleles showing the most associated TCRs and HLA-C alleles showing the fewest. Immune exposure information for the cohort was limited to CMV serostatus. Assigning TCR associations to individual alleles was difficult when HLA alleles, especially DR and DQ, strongly co-occurred. A cluster of highly shared sequence variants was judged likely to be a technical artifact of the sequencing pipeline. In both the original and validation cohorts, the classifier was reported to diagnose cytomegalovirus status with high specificity and sensitivity. According to the authors, the approach could potentially be generalized to other disease states and immunological phenotypes. At a false discovery rate of 0.05, a later analysis linked 16,951 TCR beta sequences to specific HLA alleles. Most TCR sequences were observed very rarely across donors, whereas some public TCRs were present in many individuals.

The method behind the library was the immunoSEQ multiplex PCR assay. A mixture of 60 forward primers for TCR Vbeta segments and 13 reverse primers for TCR Jbeta segments was used in the multiplex PCR. The CDR3 region of rearranged TCR beta genes was amplified from genomic DNA with a multiplex PCR assay. The amplified TCR beta libraries were sequenced on the Illumina HiSeq System as 87-base-pair reads. Turning to the authors' computational methods: A later analysis tallied roughly 76 million unique TCR beta chains across the approximately 670 repertoires, and some 10 million of those chains were shared by two or more donors. To remove PCR and sequencing errors, raw reads were error-corrected and collapsed into unique sequences using a nearest-neighbor algorithm that merged closely related sequences. CDR3 sequences were aligned to IMGT reference sequences to assign V, D and J gene segments. Each retained sequence needed at least a six-nucleotide match to both a V gene segment and a J gene segment. Rearrangements were classified as productive when the CDR3 lacked stop codons and remained in frame with V and J, and all other rearrangements were classified as non-productive. CDR3 was defined by IMGT convention, running from the second conserved V-encoded cysteine to the conserved J-encoded phenylalanine. The earlier analysis of a few hundred of the donors excluded any sequence lacking an unambiguous match to a single V gene segment. In an earlier analysis of about 590 of the donors, a V segment was called functional when productive rearrangements were above 56.7%, and segregating when the standard deviation between donors exceeded 5%. A statistical classification framework was developed to diagnose cytomegalovirus status using the catalog of TCR beta chain sequences. A later analysis assigned V and J genes by comparing TCR nucleotide sequences with IMGT/GENE-DB human TR gene sequences. Using the TCRdist pipeline, a later analysis assigned CDR3 sequences along with most-parsimonious VDJ recombination scenarios. In a later analysis, each TCR beta chain was defined by its CDR3 amino acid sequence together with its V-gene family, and reads lacking a unique V-gene family were excluded. A later analysis removed 550 to 650 highly shared, low-generation-probability nucleotide sequences to deal with suspected cross-contamination and a sequencing artifact. A later analysis calculated a clonal expansion index for each public chain from normalized within-repertoire ranks of inferred template counts. In a later analysis, generation probabilities were computed using a VDJ recombination model fitted to out-of-frame rearrangements, and the results were checked against IGoR. In a later analysis, TCR-TCR, TCR-HLA and TCR-CMV co-occurrence was scored with hypergeometric tests, and a repertoire-size bias correction was applied to TCR pairs. To estimate false discovery rates, a later analysis permuted the HLA or CMV assignments 20 times. In a later analysis, co-occurring TCRs were grouped using DBSCAN, and TCRdist sequence similarity was added for clustering within HLA-allele-positive subsets. Co-occurrence clustering excluded repertoires with fewer than 30,000 or more than 120,000 public chains, plus five with anomalous nucleotide sharing. TCRdb's version of the immuneACCESS table is confined to in-frame rearrangements and falls short of the full clone set. An unresolved V gene accounts for under half of the shortfall where checked; the remainder is of unknown origin. Clonal size and the V and J genes are those of that table, whereas D and trimming came from the DNA. A total of 100,000 to 150,000 clones appear in this sample, less than 85% of them only once. In total, the top ten clones hold 0.95% to 1.5% of the sample.

The cohort comprised 550 to 700 healthy bone marrow donors. At the time of sampling, every cohort member was nominally healthy, though immune exposures that went unrecorded were likely present. The donor tested CMV seronegative, placing the donor among the 350 or so seronegative members of the cohort. A peripheral blood sample was collected from each donor, and TCR beta sequencing was performed on peripheral blood mononuclear cells. Genomic DNA extraction from the blood cell samples was performed with the Qiagen DNeasy Blood Extraction Kit. Sample: PBMCs. Recombination joined TRBV7-9 with TRBJ1-2; no D gene is confidently identified. The receptor was derived from a female donor in good health and CMV-seronegative. The nucleotides are TGTGCCAGCAGCTTAGCAACGCACTTTAACTATGGCTACACCTTC. Translation gives CASSLATHFNYGYTF. Where the CDR3 stops, the reference TRBV7-9 and TRBJ1-2 genes take over; the full variable domain is DTGVSQNPRHKITKRGQNVTFRCDPISEHNRLYWYRQTLGQGPEFLTYFQNEAQLEKSRLLSDRFSAERPKGSFSTLEIQRTEQGDSAMYLCASSLATHFNYGYTFGSGTRLTVV.